This T cell receptor (beta chain) was recovered during a study of T cell responses to AZD1222 COVID-19 vaccine (dated by TCRdb to the early 2020s). With regard to the full study: A total of around 240 trial participants underwent TCR sequencing, of whom about 200 received two doses of AZD1222 and some 26 received two doses of the MenACWY control vaccine. Trial participants were enrolled by age into 18-55, 56-69 and 70-plus year subgroups, with around 150, 28 and 57 TCR-sequenced participants respectively. General findings and caveats noted by the study authors: Participants were mostly white British, with more females than males. The authors suggested clonal diversity may have been underestimated. After two AZD1222 doses, both the breadth and the depth of spike-specific TCRs were significantly higher than at day 0 and than in MenACWY recipients. Nearly half of unique spike-specific TCRs reportedly recognized epitopes outside regions mutated in the B.1.351 and B.1.1.7 variants. The 56-69-year group was small, and its depth increase did not reach significance, likely because of low power. The vaccine-associated CD4 TCRs covered the entire spike protein, and the dominant responses fell in regions 160-218 and 743-854. Conclusions about previously exposed vaccinees were limited because only a handful of AZD1222 recipients were SARS-CoV-2 seropositive at baseline. Because no day 14 peak-response samples were available, repertoires were characterized only after the peak T cell response.

The germline V gene encodes CDR1 ENHRY and CDR2 SYGVKD. V is clipped by 4 bases and J by 6 bases, and the sequence between their germline boundaries is 13 bases long. The CDR3 numbers 14 residues from cysteine through phenylalanine. Only CDR3 DNA is held: 42 bases, read in frame from base 1. The time point label of this sample denotes: about 28 days (+/-7) after the second vaccine dose. This sample's treatment or condition label indicates: meningococcal conjugate vaccine given as trial control. Vaccinee samples came from UK trials COV001 and COV002, including a single-blind randomized controlled phase 2/3 trial of AZD1222 (ChAdOx1 nCoV-19) in healthy adults. For TCRbeta chain sequencing, PBMC samples were collected from trial participants at day 0 and at day 28 after the second dose. With regard to this clone: Its antigen is still unknown. Base qualities are not provided; no much larger clone lies one nucleotide away.

The CDR3 regions of human TCRbeta chains were analyzed by immunosequencing. Per the original workflow: Repertoire TCRs were matched against a reference library of SARS-CoV-2-specific TCRs generated with the MIRA antigen-specificity platform. Breadth was defined as the fraction of unique TCRs that were SARS-CoV-2-associated. Depth was defined as the fraction of total T cells that were SARS-CoV-2-associated. Using the MIRA data, each spike-specific TCR was mapped to the spike region that the TCR reacts to and placed in a CD4 or CD8 class. Log10-transformed breadth and depth values were compared by one-way ANOVA with Sidak's multiple comparisons tests. The immuneACCESS repertoire file appears here via TCRdb, limited to in-frame rearrangements. These files lack a portion of the clones; in checked studies, under half of the deficit traces to unresolved V genes, and the cause of the others is not known. The V and J calls and clone size were taken over from that table, and D and trimming were inferred from the DNA. Across this sample there are 99,000 or so clones, with about 89% seen only once. The top ten hold less than 4% of the sample.

This TCR was sampled from an adult who received the MenACWY meningococcal vaccine as a control. The sequences come from peripheral blood, collected 28 days after the second dose of the MenACWY control vaccine. The chain couples TRBV10-3 to TRBJ1-5, and possibly TRBD1, on 5 matching bases. The DNA reads TGTGCCATCAGTGCCTTGGACGGGGCTCAGCCCCAGCATTTT. It translates as CAISALDGAQPQHF.